Following are 30 T cell receptor beta chains from one sample sequenced in a study of T cell repertoires in cytomegalovirus infection (dated by TCRdb to between 2018 and 2021). No antigens are known for them. Per the publication, the treatment or condition label means: in vitro stimulation with specific CMV peptide epitopes to enrich CMV-specific T cells. Sequencing was carried out with an Illumina HiSeq 1500. Through fastp at Q25 and MiXCR, TCRdb rebuilt clones from the public reads, retaining in-frame beta chains. Each entry is one CDR3 protein sequence, shown with its most common DNA and genes. This sample is represented by around 710,000 distinct CDR3 sequences; roughly 28% of them were singletons. The biggest ten clones account for about an eighth of the sample. This sample comprised cultured CD8+ T cells from PBMCs, obtained from culture after CMV antigen stimulation. The receptor source for this set is a human donor in good health (CMV status not recorded). Some clones in this sample may be carry-over from other donors' samples.

The gene calls are TRBV7-8 and TRBJ1-5; no definite D call. The CDR3 contains 17 residues. Deletions cut 1 base from V and 2 bases from J, with 15 bases between. In germline, CDR1 is SGHVS, CDR2 FQNEAQ. The CDR3 DNA is TGTGCCAGCAGCTTAGGTGCGAGTTATTTGGGCAATCAGCCCCAGCATTTT. Its translation: CASSLGASYLGNQPQHF.

This clonotype was detected a few times. This rearrangement joins TRBV19 to TRBJ1-2; 10 positions agree with TRBD1. V trimming: 7 bases; J trimming: 5 bases; junction bases outside the gene matches: 7. The germline CDR1 and CDR2 sequences are LNHDA and SQIVND (reference sequence). The CDR3 consists of 14 residues. The CDR3 DNA reads TGTGCCAGTAATCGACAGGGGGCGAGGTATGGCTACACCTTC. Translated, it gives CASNRQGARYGYTF.

In its sample, this clonotype was seen a few times. V and J are TRBV2 and TRBJ2-1; D might be TRBD1 (5 bases). CDR1 is SNHLY, CDR2 FYNNEI, per germline. CDR3 size: 16 residues. V was trimmed by 6 bases and J by 7 bases, leaving 22 bases between them. CDR3 residues: CASSEFDRRGGNEQFF. CDR3 coding DNA: TGTGCCAGCAGCGAATTCGACAGAAGGGGTGGGAATGAGCAGTTCTTC.

This clonotype turned up a few times. The chain recombines TRBV6-5 with TRBJ2-1; D call uncertain. Germline CDR1 is MNHEY and CDR2 is SVGAGI. The CDR3 length is 13 residues. Trimming took off 0 bases at V and 8 bases at J, with 8 bases between the two ends. Here the CDR3 DNA reads TGTGCCAGCAGTTACTCGATATCCGATGAGCAGTTCTTC. Protein product: CASSYSISDEQFF.

The CDR3 spells CASSLTPRLGPIWANVLTF. CDR3 in DNA: TGTGCCAGCAGCTTAACGCCGAGATTGGGCCCCATCTGGGCCAACGTCCTGACTTTC. V and J are TRBV7-9 and TRBJ2-6; D is uncertain. From germline, CDR1 is SEHNR and CDR2 FQNEAQ (reference sequence). Between the trimmed V and J ends, which lost 2 bases and 5 bases, there was a span of 22 bases. This CDR3 has 19 amino acids.

The chain couples TRBV28 to TRBJ2-5; 16 bases fit TRBD2. V lost 5 bases to trimming and J lost 5 bases; unmatched junction nucleotides: 8. Germline V gene sequence: CDR1 MDHEN, CDR2 SYDVKM. This CDR3 region has 17 residues. CDR3 amino acids: CASSPGTSGGAQETQYF. The CDR3 DNA reads TGTGCCAGCAGTCCGGGGACTAGCGGGGGGGCTCAGGAGACCCAGTACTTC.

This clonotype has only a few counts. J is TRBJ2-3 and V is TRBV12-5, with TRBD1 matching over 8 bases. V lost 5 bases, J lost 0 bases, and 4 bases stayed unmatched. This CDR3 contains 15 residues. The V gene's germline CDR1 is LGHNT and CDR2 FRNRAP. The CDR3 loop reads CASGPTGGSTDTQYF. The CDR3 DNA is TGTGCTAGTGGTCCCACAGGGGGAAGCACAGATACGCAGTATTTT.

This clonotype was seen a few times. V usage is TRBV4-1 and J usage is TRBJ2-7, with D uncertain. Trimming removed 0 bases at V and 3 bases at J, with 15 bases between. The CDR3 spans 16 residues. The germline V gene encodes CDR1 MGHRA and CDR2 YSYEKL. The CDR3 sequence: CASSQDLPGWGYEQYF. The CDR3 region has the DNA TGCGCCAGCAGCCAAGATTTGCCGGGCTGGGGCTACGAGCAGTACTTC.

The CDR3 DNA reads as TGTGCCAGCAGTGACCCTGGGACAGGGGACACCGGGGAGCTGTTTTTT. Translation: CASSDPGTGDTGELFF. This chain connects TRBV2 to TRBJ2-2; TRBD1 matches at 10 bases. Losses at the gene ends were 3 bases for V and 3 bases for J; bases not matched to a gene: 4. The length of the CDR3 is 16 residues. Germline V CDR1 and CDR2: SNHLY, FYNNEI. Drawing the rest from reference TRBV2 and TRBJ2-2, the complete variable domain is EPEVTQTPSHQVTQMGQEVILRCVPISNHLYFYWYRQILGQKVEFLVSFYNNEISEKSEIFDDQFSVERPDGSNFTLKIRSTKLEDSAMYFCASSDPGTGDTGELFFGEGSRLTVL.

In regard to this clonotype: A much larger clone lies a single base off, so this may be a read error. This chain links TRBV7-6 with TRBJ1-1; D call uncertain. The CDR3 totals 13 residues. Germline loops: CDR1 SGHVS, CDR2 FNYEAQ. CDR3 amino acids: CANSPSGYTEAFF. For the CDR3, the DNA is TGTGCCAACAGCCCGTCCGGATACACTGAAGCTTTCTTT.

This clonotype was counted between two and nine times. The J gene is TRBJ2-7, the V gene TRBV6-1, with TRBD1 matching 7 bases. The CDR3 runs to 16 residues. CDR1 and CDR2 (germline): MNHNS, SASEGT. The V and J ends lost 6 bases and 1 base, in that order; junction bases with no gene match: 12. The CDR3: CASRAAWTGESYEQYV. The CDR3 nucleotides read TGTGCCAGCAGGGCCGCGTGGACAGGCGAATCCTACGAGCAGTACGTC.

This clonotype was detected only a few times. This rearrangement joins TRBV4-1 to TRBJ1-2, with TRBD1 matching 7 bases. The CDR3 length is 15 residues. CDR1 MGHRA and CDR2 YSYEKL come from the germline V gene. V was clipped by 1 base and J by 4 bases; unmatched bases: 6. The DNA for the CDR3 is TGCGCCAGCAGCCAAGGAAAGGGGGCAAGCTATGGCTACACCTTC. Translating it yields CASSQGKGASYGYTF.

This chain links TRBV7-3 with TRBJ2-3; no clear D. V was clipped by 1 base and J by 5 bases, with 13 bases between them. CDR3 length equals 15 residues. Per germline, CDR1 SGHTA and CDR2 FQGTGA. As DNA, the CDR3 is TGTGCCAGCAGCTTAAATAGCCCGGGTCTAGATACGCAGTATTTT. It encodes CASSLNSPGLDTQYF.

Only a few counts were recorded for this clonotype. The J gene is TRBJ2-7, the V gene TRBV7-8, with D unclear. The CDR3 totals 14 residues. V lost 1 base, J lost 0 bases, and 7 bases lay in between. Germline V gene data show CDR1 as SGHVS and CDR2 as FQNEAQ. CDR3 DNA sequence: TGTGCCAGCAGCTTAGGAGACAACTCCTACGAGCAGTACGTC. Its translation: CASSLGDNSYEQYV.

Details on this clonotype: One end of the junction is discordant with germline, which a read error may explain. The chain carries TRBV7-6 and TRBJ2-2; no definite D call. The CDR3 covers 13 residues. CDR1 and CDR2 from the germline V gene are SGHVS and FNYEAQ. CDR3 in DNA: TGTGCTAGCAGCATAGATATTACCGGGGAGCTGTTTTTT. This encodes CASSIDITGELFF.

V is TRBV10-3 and J is TRBJ2-1, with 10 bases aligning to TRBD1. This CDR3 comprises 13 residues. V was clipped by 8 bases and J by 3 bases; unmatched bases: 1. Germline values: CDR1 ENHRY, CDR2 SYGVKD. For the CDR3, the DNA is TGTGCCATCGGGACAGGGGACTACAATGAGCAGTTCTTC. Translation gives CAIGTGDYNEQFF.

This rearrangement joins TRBV6-6 to TRBJ2-5; D may correspond to TRBD1 or TRBD2 (6 bases each). V lost 7 bases and J lost 4, with 16 bases in between. The CDR3 is 14 residues long. CDR1 is MNHNY and CDR2 is SVGAGI in the germline V gene (reference sequence). The DNA of the CDR3 is TGTGCCAGCACGGAAGGGGGGCGGGTAGAGACCCAGTACTTC. Protein sequence: CASTEGGRVETQYF.

The chain carries TRBV6-5 and TRBJ1-2, with TRBD1 as a possible D gene (6 bases). The CDR3 has 19 amino acids. V dropped 2 bases and J dropped 1 base, with 23 bases sitting between them. Germline values: CDR1 MNHEY, CDR2 SVGAGI. CDR3 protein: CASSYRWGAWGSLNYGYTF. The CDR3 coding sequence is TGTGCCAGCAGTTACCGGTGGGGGGCTTGGGGATCTCTTAACTATGGCTACACCTTC.

A few counts support this clonotype. This sequence joins TRBV7-9 and TRBJ2-7; either TRBD1 or TRBD2 may fit D (5 bases each). V dropped 1 base and J dropped 4 bases, with 20 bases sitting between them. The CDR3 is 17 amino acids. Germline lookup yields CDR1 SEHNR and CDR2 FQNEAQ (reference sequence). The CDR3 reads CASSLVTGPARGYEQYF. CDR3 coding DNA: TGTGCCAGCAGCTTAGTTACGGGTCCCGCGAGGGGTTACGAGCAGTACTTC.

The chain links TRBV5-6 to TRBJ2-1; tentatively, D is TRBD2 (6 bases). The germline V gene encodes CDR1 SGHDT and CDR2 YYEEEE. This CDR3 has 12 amino acids. Deletions cut 0 bases from V and 16 bases from J, with 14 bases between. The DNA of the CDR3 is TGTGCCAGCAGCTTGGTGCGGGACCTCCATTTCTTC. Residues: CASSLVRDLHFF.

This rearrangement joins TRBV7-4 to TRBJ2-6; D unresolved. The CDR3 covers 17 residues. The germline V gene has CDR1 SGHVT and CDR2 SQSDAQ. V shed 1 base and J shed 2 bases, with 12 bases lying between them. The CDR3 DNA reads as TGTGCCAGCAGCTTAGGAGGCCGCATAACTGGGGCCAACGTCCTGACTTTC. Translated, it gives CASSLGGRITGANVLTF.

V gene TRBV12-3 or TRBV12-4 combines with J gene TRBJ2-1, with a tentative D call TRBD2 (6 bases). CDR3 length: 14 amino acids. Trimming removed 6 bases at V and 4 bases at J, with 13 bases between. CDR3 nucleotides: TGTGCCAGCAGCTCCTCCGGGACTTACAATGAGCAGTTCTTC. Translated: CASSSSGTYNEQFF.

The chain employs TRBV6-1 and TRBJ1-2; no clear D gene. The CDR3 runs 14 residues. Germline assignment: CDR1 MNHNS and CDR2 SASEGT. The V end was cut by 1 base, the J end by 8 bases, with 14 bases between. For the CDR3, the DNA is TGTGCCAGCAGTGAAGTAATAGGGTATTACGGCTACACCTTC. Translated: CASSEVIGYYGYTF.

In its sample, this clonotype was seen a few times. CDR3 sequence reads: CASTLTHGPGQGYGYTF. The DNA for the CDR3 is TGTGCCAGCACCCTTACCCATGGACCGGGACAGGGCTATGGCTACACCTTC. The rearrangement uses TRBV6-1 and TRBJ1-2; 9 positions match TRBD1. V lost 7 bases and J lost 4; bases outside the gene matches: 16. This CDR3 comprises 17 residues. Germline lookup yields CDR1 MNHNS and CDR2 SASEGT.

The chain uses TRBV12-3 or TRBV12-4 and TRBJ2-2, with 9 bases matching TRBD2. The CDR3 spans 19 residues. V trimming: 7 bases; J trimming: 3 bases; junction bases outside the gene matches: 18. In DNA, the CDR3 is TGTGCCAGCACCCCGGGGGTAGAGCGGGGGGCCGGGGACACCGGGGAGCTGTTTTTT. It codes for CASTPGVERGAGDTGELFF.

The rearrangement joins TRBV19 to TRBJ2-2; 7 positions agree with TRBD1. The germline gives CDR1 LNHDA, CDR2 SQIVND (reference sequence). This CDR3 comprises 16 residues. With V trimmed by 1 base and J by 6 bases, 8 bases remained unmatched. The CDR3 DNA reads TGTGCCAGTAGTATAGTCTCCAGGACAGGTCCCGGGGAGCTGTTTTTT. The encoded protein is CASSIVSRTGPGELFF. The entire variable domain, with the rest obtained from reference TRBV19 and TRBJ2-2, is as follows: DGGITQSPKYLFRKEGQNVTLSCEQNLNHDAMYWYRQDPGQGLRLIYYSQIVNDFQKGDIAEGYSVSREKKESFPLTVTSAQKNPTAFYLCASSIVSRTGPGELFFGEGSRLTVL.

This clonotype showed up many times. The chain couples TRBV11-2 to TRBJ2-2; weak D call: TRBD2 (6 bases). The CDR3 has 15 residues. The germline V gene encodes CDR1 SGHAT and CDR2 FQNNGV. Trimming cost V 2 bases and J 7 bases, with 14 bases left between them. The CDR3 sequence: CASSLWSSADGELFF. In DNA form, the CDR3 reads TGTGCCAGCAGCTTATGGTCTAGCGCCGACGGGGAGCTGTTTTTT.

In this sample, this clonotype turned up a few times. The V and J genes are TRBV12-3 or TRBV12-4 and TRBJ2-4; D tentatively reads TRBD1 or TRBD2 (6 bases each). The CDR3 extends over 12 amino acids. Trimming cost V 9 bases and J 7 bases, with 13 bases left between them. As DNA, the CDR3 is TGTGCCAGTACCACAGGGAGGAACATTCAGTACTTC. Protein sequence: CASTTGRNIQYF.

This clonotype was counted at least ten times. CDR3 loop: CASSLGGPGLFF. The CDR3 DNA follows: TGTGCCAGCAGCTTAGGGGGCCCGGGACTGTTTTTT. The V gene is TRBV7-2, the J gene TRBJ1-4, with D maybe TRBD1 (5 bases). CDR1 SGHTA and CDR2 FQGNSA come from the germline V gene. V gave up 1 base and J gave up 13 bases, with 10 bases separating them. CDR3 size: 12 residues.

This clonotype was recorded many times. The chain is built from TRBV7-8 and TRBJ2-5; possible D gene TRBD2, 5 bases. The length of the CDR3 is 15 residues. Trimming left V 5 bases short and J 5 bases short, with 18 bases between. Germline CDR1 and CDR2: SGHVS and FQNEAQ. The chain's CDR3 is CASSPGLTRRETQYF. The CDR3 DNA is TGTGCCAGCAGCCCTGGACTCACGAGGAGGGAGACCCAGTACTTC.